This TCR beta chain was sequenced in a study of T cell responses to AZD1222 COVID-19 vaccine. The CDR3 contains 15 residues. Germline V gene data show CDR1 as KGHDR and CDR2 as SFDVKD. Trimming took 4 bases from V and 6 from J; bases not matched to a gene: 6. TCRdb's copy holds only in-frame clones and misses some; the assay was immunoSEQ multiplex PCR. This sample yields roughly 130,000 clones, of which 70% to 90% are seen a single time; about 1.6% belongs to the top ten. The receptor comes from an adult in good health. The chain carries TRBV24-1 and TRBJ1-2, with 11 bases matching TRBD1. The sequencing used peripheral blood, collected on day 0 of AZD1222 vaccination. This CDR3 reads CATSDLGQGADGYTF. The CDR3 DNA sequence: TGTGCCACCAGTGACCTCGGACAGGGGGCGGATGGCTACACCTTC.